This entry concerns a single T cell receptor beta chain. This entry comes from a study of blood T cell repertoires in COVID-19. Study at large: Samples of COVID-19 (acute and convalescent) were obtained from the United States, Italy and Spain. T cells, B-cell-depleted T cells, or PBMCs supplied cDNA or gDNA.

In germline, CDR1 is SQVTM, CDR2 ANQGSEA. V shed 4 bases and J 0 bases; nucleotides not matched to a gene: 6. This CDR3 contains 15 residues. The method was immunoSEQ multiplex PCR; TCRdb's version includes in-frame clones alone and lacks a portion of them. The data hold under 95,000 clones, with around 88% observed a single time. The V gene is TRBV29-1, the J gene TRBJ2-7; TRBD1 matches 10 bases. The sequenced material came from peripheral blood. The sequence was obtained from a man between 60 and 75 years old with acute or convalescent COVID-19. The CDR3 reads CSVGGTGVFSYEQYF. CDR3 in DNA: TGCAGCGTTGGTGGGACAGGGGTCTTCTCCTACGAGCAGTACTTC.